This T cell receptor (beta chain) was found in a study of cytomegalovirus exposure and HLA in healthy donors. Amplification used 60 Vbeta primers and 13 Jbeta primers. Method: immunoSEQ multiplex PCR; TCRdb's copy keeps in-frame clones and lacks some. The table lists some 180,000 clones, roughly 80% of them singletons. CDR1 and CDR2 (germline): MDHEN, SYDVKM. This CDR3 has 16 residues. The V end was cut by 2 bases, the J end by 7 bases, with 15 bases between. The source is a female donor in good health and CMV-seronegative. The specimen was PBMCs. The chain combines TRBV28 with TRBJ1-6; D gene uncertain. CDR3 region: CASSLRLEEPNSPLHF. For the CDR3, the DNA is TGTGCCAGCAGTTTACGCCTTGAGGAACCGAATTCACCCCTCCACTTT.